This T cell receptor (beta chain) came from a study of blood T cell repertoires in COVID-19. Study-wide context: The study drew acute and convalescent COVID-19 samples from the United States, Italy and Spain.

Per the original data handling: Reference gene primers were amplified, and this amplification served to estimate nucleated cell counts. Profiling relied on immunoSEQ multiplex PCR, and the TCRdb table lists in-frame clones only, not all of them. Clone size and the V and J calls come from that table; the DNA yielded D and trimming. Of 150,000 or so clones listed, roughly 82% are singletons. CDR3 length: 13 amino acids. V gave up 3 bases and J gave up 4 bases, with 6 bases separating them. CDR1 and CDR2 from the germline V gene are SGHNT and YENEEA. The V and J genes are TRBV11-3 and TRBJ2-2, with D perhaps matching TRBD1 (5 bases). The TCR comes from a human donor with acute or convalescent COVID-19. The donor label of this sample is uncertain. Sequences were obtained from peripheral blood. In DNA, the CDR3 is TGTGCCAGCAGCTTCGACAGCACCGGGGAGCTGTTTTTT. This translates into CASSFDSTGELFF.